These 28 T cell receptor beta chains originate from one sample sequenced in a study of OX40 agonist ivuxolimab in advanced cancers. Generated by immunoSEQ multiplex PCR, the TCRdb table keeps only in-frame clones and is missing some. The sample shows roughly 70,000 clones, 85% of them seen only once. The sample here was CD4+ or CD8+ T cells sorted from blood, taken in a trial of the OX40 agonist ivuxolimab. These TCRs come from an adult with an advanced solid tumor such as melanoma, head and neck, liver or kidney cancer.

The V call is TRBV7-9, the J call TRBJ1-6; the match to TRBD1 covers 10 bases. V lost 10 bases and J lost 7; bases outside the gene matches: 7. The CDR3 is 14 residues long. CDR1 is SEHNR, CDR2 FQNEAQ, per germline (reference sequence). CDR3 DNA: TGTGCCACCGGTCCGGGACAGGGGAATTCACCCCTCCACTTT. Its protein product is CATGPGQGNSPLHF.

CDR3 coding DNA: TGTGCCAGCAGCCCAGGCTTGGGCTATGGCTACACCTTC. Translated: CASSPGLGYGYTF. The V gene is TRBV14, the J gene TRBJ1-2; D is ambiguous. Germline V lookup: CDR1 SGHDN, CDR2 FVKESK. This CDR3 is built from 13 residues. V was cut by 4 bases and J by 4 bases, with 10 bases left in between. The complete variable domain, with remaining parts taken from reference TRBV14 and TRBJ1-2, reads EAGVTQFPSHSVIEKGQTVTLRCDPISGHDNLYWYRRVMGKEIKFLLHFVKESKQDESGMPNNRFLAERTGGTYSTLKVQPAELEDSGVYFCASSPGLGYGYTFGSGTRLTVV.

The chain has TRBV7-9 and TRBJ1-2, with TRBD1 matching over 8 bases. The CDR3 has 14 residues. CDR1 is SEHNR, CDR2 FQNEAQ, per germline (reference sequence). Trimming cost V 5 bases and J 4 bases; bases outside gene matches: 6. CDR3 nucleotide sequence: TGTGCCAGCAGCCCTAGACAGGGGAGCTATGGCTACACCTTC. Translated: CASSPRQGSYGYTF.

The J gene is TRBJ1-6, the V gene TRBV28; possible D gene TRBD1, 5 bases. Germline CDR1 MDHEN, CDR2 SYDVKM. This CDR3 has 15 amino acids. V shed 4 bases and J shed 10 bases, with 17 bases lying between them. The CDR3, as DNA: TGTGCCAGCAGTTCCCAAGGGGCAGGGAAGTCACCCCTCCACTTT. As protein: CASSSQGAGKSPLHF.

This clone turned up a few times. The chain couples TRBV7-2 to TRBJ1-5; D is unclear. The V and J ends lost 4 bases and 1 base respectively, with 11 bases between them. Germline assignment: CDR1 SGHTA and CDR2 FQGNSA. The CDR3 contains 15 residues. CDR3 sequence: CASSYSGPSNQPQHF. The DNA for the CDR3 is TGTGCCAGCAGCTACAGTGGGCCGAGCAATCAGCCCCAGCATTTT.

This clone appeared a few times. This sequence joins TRBV7-9 and TRBJ2-3; D is possibly TRBD1 (5 bases). Looked up from germline, CDR1 is SEHNR and CDR2 is FQNEAQ (reference sequence). V shed 5 bases and J shed 6 bases, with 12 bases lying between them. This CDR3 is built from 13 residues. Written as DNA, the CDR3 is TGTGCCAGCAGCCCCAAGGGGCCGGATACGCAGTATTTT. Encoded protein: CASSPKGPDTQYF.

The chain joins TRBV7-3 to TRBJ1-2, with D possibly TRBD1 on 5 matching bases. The CDR3 totals 13 residues. Trimming pared 3 bases from V and 3 bases from J, leaving 8 bases between. CDR1 is SGHTA, CDR2 FQGTGA, per germline. CDR3 nucleotide sequence: TGTGCCAGCAGCTTCGACAGTTACTATGGCTACACCTTC. Translated, it gives CASSFDSYYGYTF.

The chain couples TRBV2 to TRBJ2-7; D remains ambiguous. This CDR3 comprises 13 residues. CDR1 and CDR2 (germline): SNHLY, FYNNEI. V lost 1 base and J 3 bases, leaving 7 bases between the germline ends. CDR3 region: CASSEDSFYEQYF. The CDR3 nucleotides are TGTGCCAGCAGTGAAGATTCCTTCTACGAGCAGTACTTC.

The chain recombines TRBV19 with TRBJ1-1; a possible D gene is TRBD1 (5 bases). Germline lookup yields CDR1 LNHDA and CDR2 SQIVND (reference sequence). The CDR3 is made up of 13 amino acids. The V end lost 3 bases, the J end lost 1 base, and 6 bases lay between the germline ends. The CDR3 DNA is TGTGCCAGTAGTATCGACAGGAACACTGAAGCTTTCTTT. Its translation is CASSIDRNTEAFF.

This chain uses TRBV7-2 with TRBJ1-3; TRBD1 is a possible D gene (6 bases). The germline V gene has CDR1 SGHTA and CDR2 FQGNSA. V was trimmed by 5 bases and J by 3 bases, leaving 8 bases between them. The CDR3 is 13 residues long. The CDR3 protein is CASSQDSGNTIYF. The CDR3 nucleotides are TGTGCCAGCAGCCAGGACAGTGGAAACACCATATATTTT. Drawing the rest from reference TRBV7-2 and TRBJ1-3, the complete variable domain is GAGVSQSPSNKVTEKGKDVELRCDPISGHTALYWYRQSLGQGLEFLIYFQGNSAPDKSGLPSDRFSAERTGGSVSTLTIQRTQQEDSAVYLCASSQDSGNTIYFGEGSWLTVV.

J is TRBJ2-6 and V is TRBV19; 12 bases align to TRBD1. The CDR3 is 17 residues long. CDR1 and CDR2 (germline): LNHDA, SQIVND (reference sequence). The J segment lost 1 base and the V segment lost 6 bases, leaving 4 bases of the junction unmatched. CDR3 region: CASRRDRGLSGANVLTF. The CDR3 nucleotides read TGTGCCAGTAGACGGGACAGGGGGCTTTCTGGGGCCAACGTCCTGACTTTC.

The rearrangement joins TRBV19 to TRBJ2-7, with 10 bases fitting TRBD2. This CDR3 spans 17 amino acids. The germline gives CDR1 LNHDA, CDR2 SQIVND (reference sequence). With 5 bases clipped from V and 1 base from J, the junction kept 11 bases outside the gene matches. In DNA form, the CDR3 reads TGTGCCAGTAGTTCGCAGACCCTAGCGGGGGATTCCTACGAGCAGTACTTC. It encodes CASSSQTLAGDSYEQYF.

The chain couples TRBV6-1 to TRBJ1-2, with D unresolved. Trimming left V 5 bases short and J 3 bases short, with 13 bases between. Germline V lookup: CDR1 MNHNS, CDR2 SASEGT. The CDR3 contains 14 residues. The CDR3 DNA sequence: TGTGCCAGCAGTCCAGAAACAGCGTACTATGGCTACACCTTC. It is translated as CASSPETAYYGYTF.

Only one count was recorded for this clone. J is TRBJ1-6 and V is TRBV5-1; 7 bases are shared with TRBD1. Trimming at V came to 4 bases and at J to 6 bases, leaving 7 bases not matched to a gene. CDR1 and CDR2 (germline): SGHRS, YFSETQ. The CDR3 is 15 amino acids. CDR3 sequence (DNA): TGCGCCAGCAGCGGACTCGGGACAGCTAATTCACCCCTCCACTTT. It yields the protein CASSGLGTANSPLHF.

This chain uses TRBV5-5 with TRBJ2-7; D unresolved. Trimming shortened V by 0 bases and J by 5 bases, and 15 bases separated the two germline ends. The CDR3 sequence is 15 residues long. The germline V gene has CDR1 SGHKS and CDR2 YYEKEE (reference sequence). The CDR3 nucleotides read TGTGCCAGCAGCTTGGATAGCAGGCCTCGGGACGAGCAGTACTTC. Its translation: CASSLDSRPRDEQYF.

The rearrangement links TRBV18 to TRBJ2-7; D call uncertain. Between the trimmed V and J ends, which lost 1 base and 0 bases, there was a span of 7 bases. Per the germline V gene, CDR1 is KGHSH and CDR2 is LQKENI. The CDR3 contains 14 residues. CDR3 in DNA: TGTGCCAGCTCACCACTGGACGGCTCCTACGAGCAGTACTTC. Translation: CASSPLDGSYEQYF.

The chain links TRBV6-6 to TRBJ1-1, with 11 bases aligning to TRBD1. Losses at the gene ends were 5 bases for V and 4 bases for J; bases not matched to a gene: 9. Germline V gene data show CDR1 as MNHNY and CDR2 as SVGAGI (reference sequence). This CDR3 is 16 amino acids long. CDR3 sequence: CASSLTDRGRGTEAFF. The CDR3 bases are TGTGCCAGCAGTCTTACGGACAGGGGGCGAGGCACTGAAGCTTTCTTT.

This chain links TRBV30 with TRBJ1-2; D gene unclear. V lost 5 bases, J lost 4 bases, and 8 bases lay in between. Germline V gene sequence: CDR1 GTSNPN, CDR2 SVGIG (reference sequence). This CDR3 contains 11 residues. The CDR3 coding sequence is TGTGCCTGGTCTGTCCTCTATGGCTACACCTTC. Translated, it gives CAWSVLYGYTF.

This clone was observed once. The chain employs TRBV27 and TRBJ1-3; D is uncertain. V shed 4 bases and J shed 3 bases, with 7 bases lying between them. CDR3 length: 13 amino acids. Per germline, CDR1 MNHEY and CDR2 SMNVEV (reference sequence). The CDR3 DNA reads as TGTGCCAGCAGTTCGACACATGGAAACACCATATATTTT. Residues: CASSSTHGNTIYF.

The V and J genes are TRBV7-9 and TRBJ1-2; tentative D call: TRBD1 (5 bases). The CDR3 has 15 residues. Germline V lookup: CDR1 SEHNR, CDR2 FQNEAQ (reference sequence). Trimming took 0 bases from V and 7 from J, leaving 15 bases between them. The DNA of the CDR3 is TGTGCCAGCAGCTTAGCATTCAACGGGGCGGGTGGCTACACCTTC. Protein sequence: CASSLAFNGAGGYTF.

The CDR3 sequence is CASSGTSGLNEQFF. The CDR3 DNA reads as TGTGCCAGTAGTGGGACTAGCGGGTTGAATGAGCAGTTCTTC. The chain has TRBV19 and TRBJ2-1, with 12 bases lining up with TRBD2. V gave up 5 bases and J gave up 7 bases; unmatched junction bases: 3. CDR1 and CDR2 from the germline V gene are LNHDA and SQIVND (reference sequence). The CDR3 length is 14 residues.

The chain employs TRBV9 and TRBJ2-3; D unresolved. Looked up from germline, CDR1 is SGDLS and CDR2 is YYNGEE. V was cut by 0 bases and J by 0 bases, with 2 bases left in between. The CDR3 totals 13 residues. The CDR3 loop reads CASSVESTDTQYF. The CDR3 DNA reads as TGTGCCAGCAGCGTAGAGAGCACAGATACGCAGTATTTT.

This chain uses TRBV2 with TRBJ2-2; no reliable D call. The CDR3 spans 13 residues. From germline, CDR1 is SNHLY and CDR2 FYNNEI. Trimming cost V 7 bases and J 6 bases, with 12 bases left between them. CDR3 DNA sequence: TGTGCCAGCATGCCTTACCCGGCCGGGGAGCTGTTTTTT. Its translation: CASMPYPAGELFF.

This clone was found once. The genes are TRBV2 and TRBJ1-5, with D possibly matching TRBD1 (5 bases). V gave up 6 bases and J gave up 2 bases, with 14 bases separating them. Germline V gene data show CDR1 as SNHLY and CDR2 as FYNNEI. This CDR3 spans 15 amino acids. The chain's CDR3 is CASRMGESGNQPQHF. The CDR3 DNA sequence: TGTGCCAGCAGGATGGGGGAATCGGGCAATCAGCCCCAGCATTTT.

This clone has a handful of counts. The rearrangement links TRBV7-6 to TRBJ2-1, with a possible D match to TRBD2 (7 bases). The CDR3 extends over 15 amino acids. V lost 5 bases to trimming and J lost 4 bases, with 15 bases between them. Germline V lookup: CDR1 SGHVS, CDR2 FNYEAQ. Here the CDR3 reads CASSPSGDIYNEQFF. DNA of the CDR3: TGTGCCAGCAGCCCCAGCGGGGACATATACAATGAGCAGTTCTTC.

This clone was counted once. The rearrangement joins TRBV6-5 to TRBJ2-7; 9 bases line up with TRBD2. Unmatched junction bases numbered 5, after V lost 5 bases and J lost 0 bases. CDR1 is MNHEY, CDR2 SVGAGI, per germline. This CDR3 has 15 residues. CDR3 region: CASSRTSGSSYEQYF. The CDR3 DNA sequence: TGTGCCAGCAGTAGAACTAGCGGGTCCTCCTACGAGCAGTACTTC.

This chain joins TRBV5-1 and TRBJ2-7; D is undetermined. CDR1 SGHRS and CDR2 YFSETQ come from the germline V gene. V was shortened by 4 bases and J by 6 bases, with 23 bases between the two germline ends. The CDR3 runs to 16 residues. The CDR3 sequence is CASSPSSRAAMGEQYF. The DNA for the CDR3 is TGCGCCAGCAGCCCCTCGTCCCGGGCGGCGATGGGCGAGCAGTACTTC.

This chain links TRBV6-5 with TRBJ2-3, with D maybe TRBD1 (6 bases). There are 14 residues in the CDR3. Germline CDR1 and CDR2: MNHEY and SVGAGI. The V end was cut by 6 bases, the J end by 1 base, with 11 bases between. The CDR3 DNA follows: TGTGCCAGCAGGCACCGGACAGGCACAGATACGCAGTATTTT. Translated, it gives CASRHRTGTDTQYF.